This passage covers 19 T cell receptor beta chains from one sample sequenced in a study of blood T cell repertoires in COVID-19. Here immunoSEQ multiplex PCR was the method, and the copy in TCRdb shows in-frame clones only, minus some. The table shows about 120,000 clones, with around 87% occurring only once. The specimen sequenced was peripheral blood. These receptors originate from a woman in her fifties or sixties with COVID-19, enrolled during active disease.

The rearrangement joins TRBV19 to TRBJ2-1; perhaps TRBD2 as D (6 bases). CDR3 length: 14 residues. From germline, CDR1 is LNHDA and CDR2 SQIVND (reference sequence). Trimming took 5 bases from V and 5 from J, leaving 13 bases between them. The CDR3 region is CASSAGGINNEQFF. The DNA of the CDR3 is TGTGCCAGTAGTGCCGGGGGAATAAACAATGAGCAGTTCTTC.

The rearrangement links TRBV19 to TRBJ1-5, with a tentative D call TRBD1 (6 bases). Trimming cost V 2 bases and J 1 base, with 12 bases left between them. Germline V CDR1 and CDR2: LNHDA, SQIVND (reference sequence). This CDR3 has 16 residues. The CDR3 DNA reads as TGTGCCAGTAGTATAATTACACAGGGAAGCAATCAGCCCCAGCATTTT. Its protein is CASSIITQGSNQPQHF.

The genes are TRBV6-5 and TRBJ1-6; 7 bases match TRBD1. The CDR3 is 15 residues long. V dropped 2 bases and J dropped 6; count of bases not matched to a gene: 4. The germline V gene has CDR1 MNHEY and CDR2 SVGAGI. The CDR3 sequence is CASSYRRQGNSPLHF. The CDR3 nucleotides read TGTGCCAGCAGTTACCGACGACAGGGTAATTCACCCCTCCACTTT.

The chain recombines TRBV4-2 with TRBJ2-5, with TRBD2 identical over 10 bases. CDR3 length equals 17 residues. The V and J ends lost 1 base and 2 bases, in that order; junction bases with no gene match: 7. The germline V gene encodes CDR1 LGHNA and CDR2 YNFKEQ. CDR3 in DNA: TGTGCCAGCAGCCAAGCTGGGTTAGCGGGGGGACAAGAGACCCAGTACTTC. This translates into CASSQAGLAGGQETQYF.

The chain employs TRBV18 and TRBJ2-1; D unclear. The CDR3 runs to 13 residues. In germline, CDR1 is KGHSH, CDR2 LQKENI. V gave up 1 base and J gave up 4 bases, with 5 bases separating them. This CDR3 reads CASSPLEYNEQFF. CDR3 in DNA: TGTGCCAGCTCACCACTGGAGTACAATGAGCAGTTCTTC. The full variable domain, rest sourced from reference TRBV18 and TRBJ2-1, is NAGVMQNPRHLVRRRGQEARLRCSPMKGHSHVYWYRQLPEEGLKFMVYLQKENIIDESGMPKERFSAEFPKEGPSILRIQQVVRGDSAAYFCASSPLEYNEQFFGPGTRLTVL.

The chain links TRBV5-6 to TRBJ1-6; 9 positions match TRBD1. The CDR3 length is 16 residues. CDR1 and CDR2 (germline): SGHDT, YYEEEE. V dropped 4 bases and J dropped 4; count of bases not matched to a gene: 6. The CDR3 is CASSPDRGSYNSPLHF. DNA for the CDR3: TGTGCCAGCAGCCCCGACAGGGGGTCATATAATTCACCCCTCCACTTT.

CDR3 loop: CASTPVQRGLPDTQYF. In DNA, the CDR3 is TGTGCCAGCACCCCTGTACAGCGGGGTCTGCCAGATACGCAGTATTTT. V and J are TRBV6-6 and TRBJ2-3; 7 nucleotides align to TRBD2. The CDR3 totals 16 residues. The ends lost 7 bases at V and 4 bases at J; junction bases unmatched: 14. The germline V gene has CDR1 MNHNY and CDR2 SVGAGI (reference sequence).

V and J are TRBV3-1 (or the pseudogene TRBV3-2) and TRBJ2-3; D uncertain. The germline gives CDR1 LGHDT, CDR2 YNNKEL (reference sequence). V lost 0 bases to trimming and J lost 2 bases, with 6 bases between them. This CDR3 spans 14 amino acids. CDR3 bases: TGTGCCAGCAGCCAAGAGAACTACACAGATACGCAGTATTTT. Translated: CASSQENYTDTQYF.

V and J are TRBV15 and TRBJ1-5; D not certain. Germline V gives CDR1 LNHNV, CDR2 YYDKDF (reference sequence). V lost 8 bases, J lost 0 bases, and 11 bases lay in between. The CDR3 extends over 14 amino acids. CDR3 residues: CATGPNYSNQPQHF. The CDR3 DNA sequence: TGTGCCACCGGCCCAAATTATAGCAATCAGCCCCAGCATTTT.

This chain joins TRBV18 and TRBJ1-3; 7 bases are shared with TRBD1. This CDR3 has 16 residues. Germline V gene sequence: CDR1 KGHSH, CDR2 LQKENI. The ends lost 2 bases at V and 0 bases at J; junction bases unmatched: 4. The CDR3 DNA reads as TGTGCCAGCTCACCAAACAGGGGAGGCTCTGGAAACACCATATATTTT. Translated, it gives CASSPNRGGSGNTIYF.

The chain recombines TRBV19 with TRBJ1-4; D remains ambiguous. The germline V gene encodes CDR1 LNHDA and CDR2 SQIVND (reference sequence). The CDR3 has 14 residues. V gave up 0 bases and J gave up 3 bases, with 5 bases separating them. CDR3 nucleotide sequence: TGTGCCAGTAGTATAGAGGGAGCTAATGAAAAACTGTTTTTT. Translated, it gives CASSIEGANEKLFF. Full variable domain (rest looked up from reference TRBV19 and TRBJ1-4): DGGITQSPKYLFRKEGQNVTLSCEQNLNHDAMYWYRQDPGQGLRLIYYSQIVNDFQKGDIAEGYSVSREKKESFPLTVTSAQKNPTAFYLCASSIEGANEKLFFGSGTQLSVL.

This chain links TRBV19 with TRBJ2-3; D gene unclear. This CDR3 contains 15 residues. Between the trimmed V and J ends, which lost 5 bases and 6 bases, there was a span of 18 bases. Germline V lookup: CDR1 LNHDA, CDR2 SQIVND (reference sequence). In nucleotides, the CDR3 is TGTGCCAGTAGTCCCACCGCGTCCGGTGCCGATACGCAGTATTTT. Its translation is CASSPTASGADTQYF.

V gene TRBV21-1 combines with J gene TRBJ1-2; the table's TRBD1 call for D was not verified on the DNA. TRBV21-1 constitutes a pseudogene. This CDR3 region has 18 residues. The DNA for the CDR3 is TGTGCCAGCAGAACGGGGTACCTGACAGGGGGCCAGTGCTATGGCTACACCTTC. Its translation is CASRTGYLTGGQCYGYTF.

V usage is TRBV5-6 and J usage is TRBJ2-7; 11 bases match TRBD2. The CDR3 is 15 residues long. The germline gives CDR1 SGHDT, CDR2 YYEEEE. Germline trimming cut 2 bases from V and 4 bases from J; bases unmatched to any gene: 5. CDR3 DNA sequence: TGTGCCAGCAGCTTTACTAGCGGGGGTTATTACGAGCAGTACTTC. Translation gives CASSFTSGGYYEQYF.

The gene calls are TRBV6-2 or TRBV6-3 and TRBJ1-1; D is unresolved. The V gene lost 2 bases and the J gene lost 5 bases, with 6 bases spanning the gap. The CDR3 spans 12 residues. Germline-derived CDR1 and CDR2 are MNHEY and SVGEGT. In DNA, the CDR3 is TGTGCCAGCAGTTACAGGAGGACTGAAGCTTTCTTT. This encodes CASSYRRTEAFF.

The chain employs TRBV2 and TRBJ1-2; D unresolved. Trimming removed 4 bases from V and 4 bases from J, with 13 bases in between. From germline, CDR1 is SNHLY and CDR2 FYNNEI. CDR3 length equals 14 residues. CDR3 sequence reads: CASSVAEGSYGYTF. The CDR3 coding sequence is TGTGCCAGCAGTGTCGCGGAGGGCAGCTATGGCTACACCTTC.

This chain uses TRBV24-1 with TRBJ2-1, with TRBD2 matching over 8 bases. The CDR3 covers 19 residues. Germline V gene lookup returns CDR1 KGHDR and CDR2 SFDVKD. V was pared by 4 bases and J by 1 base, with 14 bases of the junction left unmatched. CDR3 coding DNA: TGTGCCACCAGTGAAACGGGAGGGCTCCTCGGGGGGTCCTACAATGAGCAGTTCTTC. Translation gives CATSETGGLLGGSYNEQFF.

The chain carries TRBV9 and TRBJ2-2, with 7 bases fitting TRBD1. The CDR3 contains 16 residues. With 0 bases clipped from V and 5 bases from J, the junction kept 7 bases outside the gene matches. Per the germline V gene, CDR1 is SGDLS and CDR2 is YYNGEE. CDR3 sequence (DNA): TGTGCCAGCAGCGTAGCCCGGGACAGAGTAACCGGGGAGCTGTTTTTT. The encoded protein is CASSVARDRVTGELFF.

The rearrangement joins TRBV9 to TRBJ2-3; D perhaps matches TRBD2 (8 bases). Trimming shortened V by 0 bases and J by 11 bases, and 25 bases separated the two germline ends. Germline-derived CDR1 and CDR2 are SGDLS and YYNGEE. The CDR3 extends over 17 amino acids. This CDR3 is CASSVEGASGGLRRQYF. The CDR3, as DNA: TGTGCCAGCAGCGTAGAGGGGGCGAGCGGGGGCCTCCGAAGGCAGTATTTT.